The clone carrying this T cell receptor (beta chain) showed up many times. This sample is part of a study of tumor-infiltrating lymphocytes in primary liver carcinoma. The wider study: Surgical resection was the treatment these patients received for primary liver carcinoma.

Out of unsorted whole blood came the blood RNA, and germline DNA was extracted as well. The germline V gene encodes CDR1 SGHAT and CDR2 FQNNGV. V trimming: 5 bases; J trimming: 4 bases; junction bases outside the gene matches: 8. This CDR3 is 16 amino acids long. The template, around 540 ng total RNA, yielded TCR beta cDNA made with a constant-region primer. Sequencing libraries for TCR beta derived from three nested multiplex PCR rounds that used slightly modified ARM-PCR. The two initial PCR rounds, around 11 cycles each, used TRBV1-TRBV30 forward and C-beta reverse primers. TCRdb re-called the multiplex PCR reads with MiXCR, one entry per CDR3 protein. The sample has some 190,000 distinct CDR3 sequences; 50% to 75% are singletons.

Source material: peripheral blood. This chain uses TRBV11-2 with TRBJ2-1; 10 positions agree with TRBD2. The sequence came from a man aged 40-49 years with primary liver carcinoma and hepatitis B virus infection. Written as DNA, the CDR3 is TGTGCCAGCAGCCCGTCCGGGACTAGCGCTTACAATGAGCAGTTCTTC. This gives the protein CASSPSGTSAYNEQFF.